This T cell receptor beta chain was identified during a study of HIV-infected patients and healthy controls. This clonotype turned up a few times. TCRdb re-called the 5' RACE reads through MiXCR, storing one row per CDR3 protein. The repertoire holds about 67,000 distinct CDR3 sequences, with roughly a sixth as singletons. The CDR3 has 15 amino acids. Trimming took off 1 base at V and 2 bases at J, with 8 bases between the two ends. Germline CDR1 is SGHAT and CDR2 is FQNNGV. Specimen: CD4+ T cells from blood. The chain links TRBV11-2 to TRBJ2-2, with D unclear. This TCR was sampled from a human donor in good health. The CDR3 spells CASSLVPRNTGELFF. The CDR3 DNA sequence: TGTGCCAGCAGCTTAGTTCCGCGAAACACCGGGGAGCTGTTTTTT. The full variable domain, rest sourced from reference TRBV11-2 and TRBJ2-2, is EAGVAQSPRYKIIEKRQSVAFWCNPISGHATLYWYQQILGQGPKLLIQFQNNGVVDDSQLPKDRFSAERLKGVDSTLKIQPAKLEDSAVYLCASSLVPRNTGELFFGEGSRLTVL.